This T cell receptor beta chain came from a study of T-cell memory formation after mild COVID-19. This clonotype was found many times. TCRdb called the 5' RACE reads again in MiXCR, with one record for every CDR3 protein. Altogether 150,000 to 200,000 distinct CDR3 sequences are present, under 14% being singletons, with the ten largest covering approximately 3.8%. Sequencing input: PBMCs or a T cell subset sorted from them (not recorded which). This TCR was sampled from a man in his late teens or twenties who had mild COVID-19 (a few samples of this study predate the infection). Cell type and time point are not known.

The CDR3 protein is CASRHRGRGVETQYF. The CDR3 DNA reads as TGTGCCAGCAGGCACAGGGGGCGCGGGGTAGAGACCCAGTACTTC. The V gene is TRBV25-1, the J gene TRBJ2-5, with 9 bases identical to TRBD1. Germline V CDR1 and CDR2: MGHDK, SYGVNS. Trimming at V came to 6 bases and at J to 4 bases, leaving 9 bases not matched to a gene. This CDR3 has 15 residues.